These T cell receptor beta chains were read from a single sample in a study of blood T cell repertoires in COVID-19. Generated by immunoSEQ multiplex PCR, the TCRdb table keeps only in-frame clones and is missing some. Counted here are about 380,000 clones, around 87% occurring once; the ten biggest clones make up about 1.5%. Sequenced material: PBMCs or T cells enriched from blood (not recorded which). Receptor source: a man younger than 45 who had recovered from COVID-19. CDR3s include the opening cysteine and the closing phenylalanine or tryptophan. D genes are given only for firm matches.

v_gene: TRBV6-5
d_gene: NA
CDR3aa: CASSYLRGGYTF

v_gene: TRBV2
d_gene: NA
CDR3aa: CASSEANFPPVGDEQYF

v_gene: TRBV12-3/TRBV12-4
d_gene: NA
CDR3aa: CASSLGSFYGYTF

v_gene: TRBV4-2
d_gene: NA
CDR3aa: CASRRDLQGDTEAFF

v_gene: TRBV6-4
d_gene: TRBD2
CDR3aa: CASSAGGSTDTQYF

v_gene: TRBV13
d_gene: NA
CDR3aa: CASSRQPPGTGELFF

v_gene: TRBV4-1
d_gene: TRBD2
CDR3aa: CASRLAGGDEQFF

v_gene: TRBV6-5
d_gene: TRBD1
CDR3aa: CASSYQDRARYGYTF

v_gene: TRBV3-1/TRBV3-2
d_gene: TRBD2
CDR3aa: CASSLGVAGGVEQYF

v_gene: TRBV4-2
d_gene: NA
CDR3aa: CASSQDPLSSYNSPLHF

v_gene: TRBV5-1
d_gene: NA
CDR3aa: CASSHALDTDTQYF

v_gene: TRBV18
d_gene: TRBD1
CDR3aa: CASSPPGQSYEQYF

v_gene: TRBV15
d_gene: TRBD1
CDR3aa: CATTQDRSLLKAFF

v_gene: TRBV6-6
d_gene: NA
CDR3aa: CASLRANYGYTF

v_gene: TRBV5-1
d_gene: NA
CDR3aa: CASRRGADTQYF

v_gene: TRBV6-5
d_gene: TRBD1
CDR3aa: CASGTGAATEAFF

v_gene: TRBV30
d_gene: NA
CDR3aa: CAWSVLGQSNSPLHF

v_gene: TRBV27
d_gene: NA
CDR3aa: CASSASGGGAFF

v_gene: TRBV18
d_gene: TRBD1
CDR3aa: CASSPFRDSSGNTIYF

v_gene: TRBV4-2
d_gene: TRBD2
CDR3aa: CASSQNLAGGYNEQFF

v_gene: TRBV19
d_gene: NA
CDR3aa: CASSTGGLSTDTQYF

v_gene: TRBV27
d_gene: NA
CDR3aa: CASSPQVANYGYTF

v_gene: TRBV5-1
d_gene: TRBD2
CDR3aa: CASSPASGGVYNEQFF

v_gene: TRBV30
d_gene: NA
CDR3aa: CAWSVAGNQPQHF

v_gene: TRBV7-9
d_gene: NA
CDR3aa: CASSLEEGRLYGYTF

v_gene: TRBV6-2/TRBV6-3
d_gene: NA
CDR3aa: CASSLTGTYNEQFF

v_gene: TRBV6-5
d_gene: TRBD1
CDR3aa: CASSQDRAGELFF

v_gene: TRBV6-2/TRBV6-3
d_gene: TRBD1
CDR3aa: CASSDWTGMAYEQYF

v_gene: TRBV4-1
d_gene: TRBD1
CDR3aa: CASSQEAGQGGRPQETQYF

v_gene: TRBV5-6
d_gene: NA
CDR3aa: CASSHEAGKRNSPLHF

v_gene: TRBV2
d_gene: NA
CDR3aa: CASSVQTDTQYF

v_gene: TRBV10-3
d_gene: NA
CDR3aa: CAISESGYGYTF

v_gene: TRBV5-6
d_gene: TRBD1
CDR3aa: CASRTTGGSTDTQYF

v_gene: TRBV21-1
d_gene: NA
CDR3aa: CASSKEQGEPGQPQHF

v_gene: TRBV18
d_gene: TRBD2
CDR3aa: CASSPSGGEGAQYF

v_gene: TRBV18
d_gene: TRBD2
CDR3aa: CASSLLQTSGANEQFF

v_gene: TRBV7-2
d_gene: TRBD1
CDR3aa: CASSLGTGVEKLFF

v_gene: TRBV19
d_gene: TRBD1
CDR3aa: CASTSRGRSNQPQHF

v_gene: TRBV7-2
d_gene: NA
CDR3aa: CASSFSTPYEQYF

v_gene: TRBV5-4
d_gene: TRBD1
CDR3aa: CASSLGGGQDYEQYF

v_gene: TRBV5-1
d_gene: TRBD2
CDR3aa: CASSLGSGGRNEQFF

v_gene: TRBV4-3
d_gene: NA
CDR3aa: CASSQVRGIYGYTF

v_gene: TRBV30
d_gene: TRBD1
CDR3aa: CAWSVLDRVGSAFF

v_gene: TRBV3-1/TRBV3-2
d_gene: NA
CDR3aa: CASSLRRGPQYF

v_gene: TRBV19
d_gene: TRBD1
CDR3aa: CASSIGDRGNGETQYF

v_gene: TRBV11-2
d_gene: NA
CDR3aa: CASSLEHPRIYEQYF

v_gene: TRBV2
d_gene: TRBD1
CDR3aa: CASSEGQASQGEKLFF

v_gene: TRBV27
d_gene: NA
CDR3aa: CASSDRLRTTEAFF

v_gene: TRBV29-1
d_gene: NA
CDR3aa: CSVEWDTVHTF

v_gene: TRBV5-5
d_gene: NA
CDR3aa: CASSSRDSGELFF

v_gene: TRBV27
d_gene: NA
CDR3aa: CASRAGTRLSQPQHF

v_gene: TRBV6-5
d_gene: TRBD1
CDR3aa: CASSYDTGGLYGYTF

v_gene: TRBV5-1
d_gene: NA
CDR3aa: CASSLAGPGGTGYTF

v_gene: TRBV19
d_gene: NA
CDR3aa: CASSIKGISSPLHF

v_gene: TRBV27
d_gene: TRBD1
CDR3aa: CASSRTGNEQFF

v_gene: TRBV11-2
d_gene: NA
CDR3aa: CASSLRGQKQETQYF

v_gene: TRBV12-3/TRBV12-4
d_gene: NA
CDR3aa: CASSSLLAGELFF

v_gene: TRBV6-1
d_gene: TRBD2
CDR3aa: CASSETRRIAGLPQPFF

v_gene: TRBV6-1
d_gene: TRBD1
CDR3aa: CASSEDPTGQTYEQYF

v_gene: TRBV7-2
d_gene: NA
CDR3aa: CASSLEGGRTGNQPQHF